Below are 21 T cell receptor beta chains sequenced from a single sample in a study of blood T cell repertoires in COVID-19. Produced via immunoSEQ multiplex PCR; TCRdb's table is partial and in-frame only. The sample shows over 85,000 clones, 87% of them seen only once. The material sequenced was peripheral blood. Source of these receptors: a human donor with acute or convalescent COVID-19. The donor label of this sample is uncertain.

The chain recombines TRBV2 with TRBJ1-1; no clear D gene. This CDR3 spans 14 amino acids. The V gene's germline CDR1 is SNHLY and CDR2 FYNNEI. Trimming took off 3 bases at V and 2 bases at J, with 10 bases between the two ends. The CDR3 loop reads CASSESQVNTEAFF. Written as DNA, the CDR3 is TGTGCCAGCAGTGAGTCGCAGGTAAACACTGAAGCTTTCTTT.

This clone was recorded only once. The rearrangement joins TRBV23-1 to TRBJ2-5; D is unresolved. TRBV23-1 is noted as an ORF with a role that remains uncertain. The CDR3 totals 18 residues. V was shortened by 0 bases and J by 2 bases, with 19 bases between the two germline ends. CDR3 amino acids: CASSQSPPAARPQETQYF. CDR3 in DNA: TGCGCCAGCAGTCAATCCCCCCCGGCAGCGCGGCCACAAGAGACCCAGTACTTC.

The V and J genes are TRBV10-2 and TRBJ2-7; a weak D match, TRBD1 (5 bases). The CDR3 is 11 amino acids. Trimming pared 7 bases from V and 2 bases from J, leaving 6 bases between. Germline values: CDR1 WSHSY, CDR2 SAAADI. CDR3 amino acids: CASKGTYEQYF. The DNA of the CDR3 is TGCGCCAGCAAGGGGACCTACGAGCAGTACTTC.

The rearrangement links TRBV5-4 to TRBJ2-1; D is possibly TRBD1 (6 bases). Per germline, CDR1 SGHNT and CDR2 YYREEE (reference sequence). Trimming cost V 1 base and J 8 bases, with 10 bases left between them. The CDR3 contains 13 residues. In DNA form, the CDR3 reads TGTGCCAGCAGCTTGTTTGCAGGGGATGAGCAGTTCTTC. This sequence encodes CASSLFAGDEQFF.

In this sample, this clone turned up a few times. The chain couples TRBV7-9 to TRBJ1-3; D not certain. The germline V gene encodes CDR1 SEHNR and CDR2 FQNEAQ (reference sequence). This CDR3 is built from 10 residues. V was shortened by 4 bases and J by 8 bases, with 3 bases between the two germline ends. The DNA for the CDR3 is TGTGCCAGCAGCTCGGACACCATATATTTT. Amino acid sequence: CASSSDTIYF.

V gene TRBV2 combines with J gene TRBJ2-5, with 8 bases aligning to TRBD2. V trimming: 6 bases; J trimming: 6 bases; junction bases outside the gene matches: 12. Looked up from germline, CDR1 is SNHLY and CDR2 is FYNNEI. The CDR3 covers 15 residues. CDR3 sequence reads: CASSGPGTSGQTQYF. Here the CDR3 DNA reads TGTGCCAGCAGCGGACCAGGGACTAGTGGGCAGACCCAGTACTTC.

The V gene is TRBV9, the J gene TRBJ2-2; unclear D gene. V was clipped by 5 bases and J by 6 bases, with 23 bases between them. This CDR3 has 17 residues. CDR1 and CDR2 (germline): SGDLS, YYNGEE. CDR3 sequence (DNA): TGTGCCAGCAGTAACGCCGTGGGCCAAGAAAGAGCCGGGGAGCTGTTTTTT. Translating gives CASSNAVGQERAGELFF.

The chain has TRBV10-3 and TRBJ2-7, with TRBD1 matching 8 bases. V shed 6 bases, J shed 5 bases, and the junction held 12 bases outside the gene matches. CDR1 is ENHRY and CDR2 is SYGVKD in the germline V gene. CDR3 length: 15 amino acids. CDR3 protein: CAIRRGPGGWHEQYF. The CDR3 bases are TGTGCCATCAGGAGGGGGCCAGGGGGCTGGCACGAGCAGTACTTC.

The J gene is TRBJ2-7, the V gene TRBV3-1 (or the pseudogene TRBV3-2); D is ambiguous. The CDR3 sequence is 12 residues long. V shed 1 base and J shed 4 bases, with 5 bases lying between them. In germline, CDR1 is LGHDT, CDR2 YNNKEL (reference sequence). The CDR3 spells CASSQAGYEQYF. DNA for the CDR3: TGTGCCAGCAGCCAAGCGGGTTACGAGCAGTACTTC.

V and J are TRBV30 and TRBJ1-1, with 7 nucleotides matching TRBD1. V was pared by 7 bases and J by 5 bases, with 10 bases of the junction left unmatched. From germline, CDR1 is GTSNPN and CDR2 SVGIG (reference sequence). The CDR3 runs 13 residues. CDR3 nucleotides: TGTGCCTCGTCGGACAGGCTAGGGACTGAAGCTTTCTTT. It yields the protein CASSDRLGTEAFF.

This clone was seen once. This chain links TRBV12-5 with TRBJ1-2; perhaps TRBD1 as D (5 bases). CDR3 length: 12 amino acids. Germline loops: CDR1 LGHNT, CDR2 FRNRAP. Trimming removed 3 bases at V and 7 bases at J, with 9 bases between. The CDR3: CASGFGGFGYTF. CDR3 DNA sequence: TGTGCTAGTGGTTTCGGGGGATTTGGCTACACCTTC.

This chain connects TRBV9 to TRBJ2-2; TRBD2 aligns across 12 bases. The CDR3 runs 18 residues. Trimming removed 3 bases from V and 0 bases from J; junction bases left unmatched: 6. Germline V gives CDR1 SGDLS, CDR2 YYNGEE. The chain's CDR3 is CASSARLAGATNTGELFF. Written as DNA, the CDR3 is TGTGCCAGCAGCGCCCGACTAGCGGGGGCCACGAACACCGGGGAGCTGTTTTTT.

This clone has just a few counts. As DNA, the CDR3 is TGCGCCAGCAGCCAGTTTACTAGCGGGGGGGATACGCAGTATTTT. Protein sequence: CASSQFTSGGDTQYF. The chain uses TRBV4-3 and TRBJ2-3, with TRBD2 matching 12 bases. The germline CDR1 and CDR2 sequences are LGHNA and YSLEER. Losses at the gene ends were 3 bases for V and 6 bases for J; bases not matched to a gene: 4. The CDR3 has 15 residues.

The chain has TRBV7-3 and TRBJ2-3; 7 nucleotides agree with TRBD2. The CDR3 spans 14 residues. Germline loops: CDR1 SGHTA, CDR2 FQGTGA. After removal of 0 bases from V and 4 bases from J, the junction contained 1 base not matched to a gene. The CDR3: CASSLTGGSDTQYF. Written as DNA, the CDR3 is TGTGCCAGCAGCTTAACGGGGGGGTCAGATACGCAGTATTTT. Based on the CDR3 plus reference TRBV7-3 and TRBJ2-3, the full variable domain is GAGVSQTPSNKVTEKGKYVELRCDPISGHTALYWYRQSLGQGPEFLIYFQGTGAADDSGLPNDRFFAVRPEGSVSTLKIQRTERGDSAVYLCASSLTGGSDTQYFGPGTRLTVL.

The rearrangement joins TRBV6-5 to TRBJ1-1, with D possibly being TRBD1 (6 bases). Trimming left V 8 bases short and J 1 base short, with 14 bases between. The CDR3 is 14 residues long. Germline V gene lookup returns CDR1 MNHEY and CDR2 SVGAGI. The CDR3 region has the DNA TGTGCCAGCTCCTGGGTGGGGGCGAACACTGAAGCTTTCTTT. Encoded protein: CASSWVGANTEAFF.

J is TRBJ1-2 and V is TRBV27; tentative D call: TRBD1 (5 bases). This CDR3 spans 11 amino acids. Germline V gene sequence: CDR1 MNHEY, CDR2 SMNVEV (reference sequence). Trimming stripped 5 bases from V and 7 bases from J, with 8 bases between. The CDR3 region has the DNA TGTGCCAGCAGTGGGGGGAGTGGCTACACCTTC. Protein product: CASSGGSGYTF.

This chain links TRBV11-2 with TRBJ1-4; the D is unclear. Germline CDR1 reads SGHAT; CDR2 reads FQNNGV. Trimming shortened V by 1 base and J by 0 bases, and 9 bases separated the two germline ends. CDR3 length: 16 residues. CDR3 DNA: TGTGCCAGCAGCTTAGGTTTGGGAGCAACTAATGAAAAACTGTTTTTT. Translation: CASSLGLGATNEKLFF.

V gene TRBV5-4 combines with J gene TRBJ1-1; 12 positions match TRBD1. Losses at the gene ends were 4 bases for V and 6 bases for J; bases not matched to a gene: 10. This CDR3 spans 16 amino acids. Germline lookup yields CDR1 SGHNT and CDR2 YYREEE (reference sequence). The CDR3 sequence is CASSPGGTGGAAEAFF. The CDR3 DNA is TGTGCCAGCAGCCCCGGTGGGACAGGGGGCGCTGCTGAAGCTTTCTTT.

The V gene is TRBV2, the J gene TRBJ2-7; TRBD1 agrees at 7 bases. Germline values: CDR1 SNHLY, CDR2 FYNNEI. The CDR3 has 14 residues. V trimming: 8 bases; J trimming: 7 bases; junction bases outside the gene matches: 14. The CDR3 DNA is TGTGCCAGCGCCCCGGGACAGCCCCTCGGGGAGCAGTACTTC. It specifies CASAPGQPLGEQYF.

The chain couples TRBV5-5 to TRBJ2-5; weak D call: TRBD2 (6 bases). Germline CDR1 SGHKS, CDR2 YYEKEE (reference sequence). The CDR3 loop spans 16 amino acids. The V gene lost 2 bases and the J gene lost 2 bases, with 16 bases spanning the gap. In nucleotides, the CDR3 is TGTGCCAGCAGCTTAATGCGCGGGGAGATACAAGAGACCCAGTACTTC. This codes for CASSLMRGEIQETQYF.

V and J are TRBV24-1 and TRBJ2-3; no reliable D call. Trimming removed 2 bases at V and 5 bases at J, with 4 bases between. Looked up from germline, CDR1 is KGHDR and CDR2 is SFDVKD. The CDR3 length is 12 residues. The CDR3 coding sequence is TGTGCCACCAGTGATTACATAGATACGCAGTATTTT. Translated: CATSDYIDTQYF.